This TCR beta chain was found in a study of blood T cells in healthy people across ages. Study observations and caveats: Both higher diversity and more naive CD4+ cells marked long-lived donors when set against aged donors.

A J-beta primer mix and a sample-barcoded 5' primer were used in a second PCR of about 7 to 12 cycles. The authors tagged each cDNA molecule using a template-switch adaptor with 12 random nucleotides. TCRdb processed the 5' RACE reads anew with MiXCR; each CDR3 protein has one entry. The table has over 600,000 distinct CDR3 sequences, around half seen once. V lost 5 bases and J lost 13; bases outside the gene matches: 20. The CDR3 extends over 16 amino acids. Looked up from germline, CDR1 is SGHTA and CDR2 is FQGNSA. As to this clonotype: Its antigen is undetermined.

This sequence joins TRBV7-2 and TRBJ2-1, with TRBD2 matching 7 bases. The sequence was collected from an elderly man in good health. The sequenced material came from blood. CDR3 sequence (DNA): TGTGCCAGCAGCCATCGGCGGGGGAGGGCCGGCGAGACCCAGTTCTTC. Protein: CASSHRRGRAGETQFF.